This paragraph reports one T cell receptor (beta chain). Repertoires were generated with immunoSEQ multiplex PCR, while TCRdb's copy carries only in-frame clones and drops some. Found here are over 150,000 clones, approximately 86% of them singletons; the top ten hold more than 20%. The CDR3 is made up of 15 amino acids. V was pared by 5 bases and J by 7 bases, with 12 bases of the junction left unmatched. The germline gives CDR1 SGHAT, CDR2 FQNNGV. This specimen belongs to a study of cytomegalovirus exposure and HLA in healthy donors. The sample consisted of PBMCs. The chain recombines TRBV11-2 with TRBJ2-7; 9 bases are shared with TRBD1. This receptor was taken from a man aged 18 to 30 in good health and CMV-seropositive. The DNA for the CDR3 is TGTGCCAGCAGCAGAGGACAGGGGATGTCTGAAGAGCAGTACTTC. Translating gives CASSRGQGMSEEQYF.